This is a list of T cell receptor beta chains from one sample in a study of T cells in Graves' hyperthyroidism and ophthalmopathy. TCRdb ran MiXCR on the multiplex PCR reads and lists one entry per CDR3 protein. The data show a few hundred thousand distinct CDR3 sequences, around 14% seen once. Material: blood. These receptors were obtained from a woman younger than 45 with Graves' hyperthyroidism. The CDR3 runs from the conserved cysteine through the conserved F or W. The D gene is left open where the match is weak. Rows give clone size only sometimes, using once, few, many, or a class for an expanded clone.

TRBV25-1	TRBJ2-7	-	-	CASSSHSGTSYEQYF	TGTGCCAGCAGCTCCCACTCCGGGACCTCCTACGAGCAGTACTTC
TRBV20-1	TRBJ2-1	many	-	CSAKKDRGARNEQFF	TGCAGTGCTAAAAAGGACAGAGGGGCGCGCAATGAGCAGTTCTTC
TRBV4-2	TRBJ2-5	-	-	CASSQDWGHETQYF	TGTGCCAGCAGCCAAGACTGGGGGCACGAGACCCAGTACTTC
TRBV7-9	TRBJ1-6	-	-	CASSLPLVGALHF	TGTGCCAGCAGCCTCCCGCTAGTAGGGGCCCTCCACTTT
TRBV6-1	TRBJ1-1	many	-	CASSEVAGGWTEAFF	TGTGCCAGCAGTGAAGTGGCAGGTGGATGGACTGAAGCTTTCTTT
TRBV10-3	TRBJ2-7	many	TRBD1	CAISEWGQGEYF	TGTGCCATCAGTGAGTGGGGACAGGGGGAGTACTTC
TRBV15	TRBJ2-4	once	-	CATSLGFGDKNIQYF	TGTGCCACCTCACTAGGGTTTGGGGACAAAAACATTCAGTACTTC
TRBV7-9	TRBJ2-1	many	TRBD2	CASSSEAGDPFF	TGTGCCAGCAGCTCCGAAGCGGGGGACCCGTTCTTC
TRBV20-1	TRBJ2-7	-	TRBD2	CSARAGGPIGSNEQYF	TGCAGTGCTAGGGCGGGAGGGCCCATCGGTTCCAACGAGCAGTACTTC
TRBV28	TRBJ1-2	-	TRBD1	CASSFEGAKYGYTF	TGTGCCAGCAGTTTTGAGGGGGCGAAGTATGGCTACACCTTC
TRBV28	TRBJ2-5	-	TRBD1	CASSSTGTGDETQYF	TGTGCCAGCAGTTCGACCGGGACAGGGGACGAGACCCAGTACTTC
TRBV19	TRBJ2-1	-	-	CASSISENEQFF	TGTGCCAGTAGTATATCCGAGAATGAGCAGTTCTTC
TRBV19	TRBJ2-7	few	-	CASNTGYDEQYF	TGTGCCAGTAATACAGGGTACGACGAGCAGTACTTC
TRBV2	TRBJ2-5	-	TRBD1	CASSAEDRGPWETQYF	TGTGCCAGCAGTGCGGAGGACAGGGGGCCGTGGGAGACCCAGTACTTC
TRBV12-3/TRBV12-4	TRBJ1-1	many	-	CASSLNRMRIEAFF	TGTGCCAGCAGTTTAAACAGGATGAGAATTGAAGCTTTCTTT
TRBV6-1	TRBJ1-1	-	TRBD1	CASSVQGARAEAFF	TGTGCCAGCAGTGTACAGGGGGCGCGCGCTGAAGCTTTCTTT
TRBV12-3/TRBV12-4	TRBJ2-5	many	TRBD2	CASAQGGRETQYF	TGTGCCAGCGCGCAGGGAGGGCGAGAGACCCAGTACTTC
TRBV2	TRBJ2-7	few	TRBD2	CASNLAGGLEQYF	TGTGCCAGCAATCTAGCGGGAGGACTAGAGCAGTACTTC
TRBV5-1	TRBJ1-2	many	-	CASSPGHRTRNYGYTF	TGCGCCAGCAGCCCGGGGCACCGTACTCGGAACTATGGCTACACCTTC
TRBV18	TRBJ1-4	few	-	CASSPLNQGEEKLFF	TGTGCCAGCTCACCACTTAATCAGGGCGAAGAAAAACTGTTTTTT
TRBV28	TRBJ2-7	many	TRBD2	CASTRLANTYEQYF	TGTGCCAGCACCCGACTAGCGAACACCTACGAGCAGTACTTC
TRBV20-1	TRBJ2-7	-	-	CSALIGTAAFEQYF	TGCAGTGCTCTGATAGGGACGGCCGCTTTCGAGCAGTACTTC
TRBV6-2/TRBV6-3	TRBJ2-3	many	TRBD2	CASRQGTSGRAMVTDTQYF	TGTGCCAGCAGACAGGGGACTAGCGGGAGGGCCATGGTGACGGATACGCAGTATTTT
TRBV24-1	TRBJ2-1	-	-	CATSDGPRNRPSYNEQFF	TGTGCCACCAGTGACGGACCCCGGAACAGGCCTTCCTACAATGAGCAGTTCTTC
TRBV2	TRBJ1-2	-	-	CASSAGVDYGYTF	TGTGCCAGCAGTGCAGGGGTAGACTATGGCTACACCTTC
TRBV7-2	TRBJ1-5	-	-	CASSFSMGDQPQHF	TGTGCCAGCAGCTTTAGCATGGGAGATCAGCCCCAGCATTTT
TRBV6-1	TRBJ2-3	-	TRBD2	CAIRLAGATDTQYF	TGTGCCATCCGACTAGCGGGAGCGACAGATACGCAGTATTTT
TRBV30	TRBJ2-3	-	-	CAWSPGATDTQYF	TGTGCCTGGAGTCCAGGGGCAACAGATACGCAGTATTTT
TRBV5-1	TRBJ2-3	-	-	CASSLRTASTDTQYF	TGCGCCAGCAGCCTGAGGACAGCAAGCACAGATACGCAGTATTTT
TRBV18	TRBJ2-5	-	-	CASSPTRAGETQYF	TGTGCCAGCTCACCGACTAGAGCTGGAGAGACCCAGTACTTC
TRBV7-3	TRBJ2-3	many	TRBD2	CASSLVLAGGPGTDTQYF	TGTGCCAGCAGTTTAGTTCTAGCGGGAGGGCCTGGCACAGATACGCAGTATTTT
TRBV7-2	TRBJ2-1	many	TRBD2	CASSLGAGNYNEQFF	TGTGCCAGCAGCTTAGGAGCGGGAAACTACAATGAGCAGTTCTTC
TRBV18	TRBJ2-3	-	TRBD2	CASSPKELAGADTQYF	TGTGCCAGCTCACCGAAGGAACTAGCGGGAGCGGATACGCAGTATTTT
TRBV30	TRBJ2-5	many	TRBD2	CAWSPAGLADKRGTQYF	TGTGCCTGGAGCCCAGCGGGACTAGCGGACAAACGGGGGACCCAGTACTTC
TRBV2	TRBJ2-1	many	TRBD2	CASTKKASGYNEQFF	TGTGCCAGCACAAAAAAGGCTAGCGGATACAATGAGCAGTTCTTC
TRBV13	TRBJ2-3	few	-	CASSFQRTGIDTQYF	TGTGCCAGCAGCTTCCAAAGGACCGGCATCGATACGCAGTATTTT
TRBV20-1	TRBJ1-5	many	-	CSARDLGPLSNQPQHF	TGCAGTGCTAGAGATTTGGGCCCGCTTAGCAATCAGCCCCAGCATTTT
TRBV5-1	TRBJ2-5	few	-	CASSSQQEWGETQYF	TGCGCCAGCAGCAGCCAACAAGAATGGGGTGAGACCCAGTACTTC
TRBV28	TRBJ1-1	-	-	CASLLRQNTEAFF	TGTGCCAGCTTATTGAGGCAGAACACTGAGGCTTTCTTT
TRBV5-1	TRBJ2-3	few	-	CASSLAGKTDTQYF	TGCGCCAGCAGCTTGGCGGGAAAGACAGATACGCAGTATTTT
TRBV18	TRBJ2-7	many	TRBD2	CASSGGLAVSYEQYF	TGTGCCAGCTCGGGTGGACTAGCGGTATCCTACGAGCAGTACTTC
TRBV9	TRBJ2-1	few	-	CASSVGGSYNEQFF	TGTGCCAGCAGCGTAGGTGGCTCCTACAATGAGCAGTTCTTC
TRBV7-2	TRBJ1-2	few	-	CASSLNRNYGYTF	TGTGCCAGCAGCTTAAATAGGAACTATGGCTACACCTTC
TRBV24-1	TRBJ2-3	few	TRBD2	CATSDRRPGLAGADTQYF	TGTGCCACCAGTGATCGCCGCCCCGGACTAGCGGGAGCAGATACGCAGTATTTT
TRBV20-1	TRBJ2-3	-	-	CSVREVEISTDTQYF	TGCAGTGTTAGGGAGGTGGAAATTAGCACAGATACGCAGTATTTT
TRBV7-2	TRBJ2-5	few	TRBD2	CASRRLAGAETQYF	TGTGCCAGCAGACGACTAGCGGGAGCAGAGACCCAGTACTTC
TRBV20-1	TRBJ2-7	few	-	CSAIKTDSYEQYF	TGCAGTGCCATTAAGACAGATTCCTACGAGCAGTACTTC
TRBV10-3	TRBJ2-3	-	TRBD2	CAISDTSGITDTQYF	TGTGCCATCAGCGACACTAGCGGGATAACAGATACGCAGTATTTT
TRBV5-5	TRBJ2-3	many	-	CASSYGTGFGTDTQYF	TGTGCCAGCAGCTACGGGACTGGCTTTGGCACAGATACGCAGTATTTT
TRBV14	TRBJ2-1	-	-	CASSQGDPNEQFF	TGTGCCAGCAGCCAAGGGGATCCCAATGAGCAGTTCTTC
TRBV27	TRBJ2-3	-	TRBD2	CASSLPWGGDTQYF	TGTGCCAGCAGTTTACCTTGGGGGGGGGATACGCAGTATTTT
TRBV10-3	TRBJ2-3	-	-	CAISEVGEGRNTQYF	TGTGCCATCAGTGAAGTGGGAGAGGGGAGAAATACGCAGTATTTT
TRBV18	TRBJ2-1	many	-	CASSPRGSSYNEQFF	TGTGCCAGCTCACCAAGGGGGAGCTCCTACAATGAGCAGTTCTTC
TRBV18	TRBJ2-1	many	-	CASSPLDYEQFF	TGTGCCAGCTCACCACTAGATTACGAGCAGTTCTTC
TRBV28	TRBJ1-5	few	TRBD1	CASSLYPSTGKKNQPQHF	TGTGCCAGCAGTTTATATCCCTCGACAGGGAAGAAGAATCAGCCCCAGCATTTT